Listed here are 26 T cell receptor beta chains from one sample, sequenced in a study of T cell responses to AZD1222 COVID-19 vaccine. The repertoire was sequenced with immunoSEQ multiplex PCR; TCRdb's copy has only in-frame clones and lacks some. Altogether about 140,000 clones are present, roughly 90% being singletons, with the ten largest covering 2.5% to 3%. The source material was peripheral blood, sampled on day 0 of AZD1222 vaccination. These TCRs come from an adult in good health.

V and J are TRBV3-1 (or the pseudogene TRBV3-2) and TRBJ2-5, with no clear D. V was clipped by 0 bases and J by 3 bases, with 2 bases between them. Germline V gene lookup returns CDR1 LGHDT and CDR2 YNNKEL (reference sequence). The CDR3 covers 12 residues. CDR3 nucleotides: TGTGCCAGCAGCCAAGATAAAGAGACCCAGTACTTC. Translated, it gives CASSQDKETQYF.

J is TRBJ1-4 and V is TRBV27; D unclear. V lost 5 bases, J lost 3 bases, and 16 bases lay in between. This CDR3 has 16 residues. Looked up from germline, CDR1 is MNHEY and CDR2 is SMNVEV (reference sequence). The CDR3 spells CASSPLGLRSNEKLFF. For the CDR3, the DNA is TGTGCCAGCAGTCCCCTTGGTTTGAGGTCTAATGAAAAACTGTTTTTT.

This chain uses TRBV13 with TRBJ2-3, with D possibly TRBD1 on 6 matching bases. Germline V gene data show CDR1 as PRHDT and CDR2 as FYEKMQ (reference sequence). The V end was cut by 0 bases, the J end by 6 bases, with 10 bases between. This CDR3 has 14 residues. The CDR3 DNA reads TGTGCCAGCAGCTTAGGGGACAGAGATGATACGCAGTATTTT. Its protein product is CASSLGDRDDTQYF.

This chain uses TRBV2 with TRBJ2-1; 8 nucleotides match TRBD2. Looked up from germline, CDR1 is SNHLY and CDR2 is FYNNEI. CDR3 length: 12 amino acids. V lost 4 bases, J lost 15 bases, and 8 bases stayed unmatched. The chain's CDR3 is CASSVDGRAPFF. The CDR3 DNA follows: TGTGCCAGCAGTGTTGACGGGAGGGCCCCGTTCTTC.

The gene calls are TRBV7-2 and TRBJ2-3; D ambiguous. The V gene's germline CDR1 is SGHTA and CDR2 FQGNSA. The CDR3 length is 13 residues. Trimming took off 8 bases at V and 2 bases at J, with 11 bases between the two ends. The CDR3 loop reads CASFSPITDTQYF. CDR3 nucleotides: TGTGCCAGCTTCAGTCCCATCACAGATACGCAGTATTTT.

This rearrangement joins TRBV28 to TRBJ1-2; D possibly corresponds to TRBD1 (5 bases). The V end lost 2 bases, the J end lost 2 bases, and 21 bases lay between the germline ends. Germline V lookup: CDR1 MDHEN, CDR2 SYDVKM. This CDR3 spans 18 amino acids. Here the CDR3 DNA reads TGTGCCAGCAGTTTAGCCGGGACGGGGCTCGGACTAAACTATGGCTACACCTTC. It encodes CASSLAGTGLGLNYGYTF.

The CDR3 region is CASSLSGGSNQPQHF. DNA of the CDR3: TGTGCCAGCAGCTTATCCGGCGGGAGCAATCAGCCCCAGCATTTT. V is TRBV7-8 and J is TRBJ1-5; the D is unclear. CDR1 is SGHVS and CDR2 is FQNEAQ in the germline V gene. Trimming pared 2 bases from V and 1 base from J, leaving 9 bases between. This CDR3 comprises 15 residues. Full variable domain (missing parts from reference TRBV7-8 and TRBJ1-5): GAGVSQSPRYKVAKRGQDVALRCDPISGHVSLFWYQQALGQGPEFLTYFQNEAQLDKSGLPSDRFFAERPEGSVSTLKIQRTQQEDSAVYLCASSLSGGSNQPQHFGDGTRLSIL.

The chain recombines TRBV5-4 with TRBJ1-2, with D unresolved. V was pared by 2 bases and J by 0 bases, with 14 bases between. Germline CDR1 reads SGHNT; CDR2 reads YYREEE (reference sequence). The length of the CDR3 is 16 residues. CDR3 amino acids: CASSFNSGLPNYGYTF. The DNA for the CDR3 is TGTGCCAGCAGCTTCAATTCAGGTTTACCTAACTATGGCTACACCTTC.

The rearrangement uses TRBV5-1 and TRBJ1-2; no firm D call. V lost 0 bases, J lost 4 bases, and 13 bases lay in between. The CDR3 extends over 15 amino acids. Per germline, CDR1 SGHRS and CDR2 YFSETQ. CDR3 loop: CASSLGWGESYGYTF. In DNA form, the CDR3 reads TGCGCCAGCAGCTTGGGCTGGGGAGAGAGCTATGGCTACACCTTC.

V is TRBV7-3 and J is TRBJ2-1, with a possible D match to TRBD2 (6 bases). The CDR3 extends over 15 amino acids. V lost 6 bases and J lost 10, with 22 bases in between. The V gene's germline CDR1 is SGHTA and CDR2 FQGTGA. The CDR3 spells CASSKSRAQREEQFF. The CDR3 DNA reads TGTGCCAGCAGTAAAAGCAGGGCCCAACGGGAGGAGCAGTTCTTC.

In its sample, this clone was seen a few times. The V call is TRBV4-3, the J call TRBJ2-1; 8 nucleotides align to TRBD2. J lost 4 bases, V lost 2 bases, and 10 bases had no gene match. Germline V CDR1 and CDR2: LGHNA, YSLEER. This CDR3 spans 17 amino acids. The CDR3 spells CASSQQGSLAGYNEQFF. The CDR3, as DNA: TGCGCCAGCAGCCAACAGGGGAGTCTAGCGGGTTACAATGAGCAGTTCTTC.

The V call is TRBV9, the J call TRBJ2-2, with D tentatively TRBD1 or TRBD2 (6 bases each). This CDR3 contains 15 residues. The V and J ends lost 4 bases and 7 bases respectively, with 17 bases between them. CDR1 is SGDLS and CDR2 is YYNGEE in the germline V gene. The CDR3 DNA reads TGTGCCAGCAGCCTCCCAATGGGGGGCGGCGGGGAGCTGTTTTTT. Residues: CASSLPMGGGGELFF.

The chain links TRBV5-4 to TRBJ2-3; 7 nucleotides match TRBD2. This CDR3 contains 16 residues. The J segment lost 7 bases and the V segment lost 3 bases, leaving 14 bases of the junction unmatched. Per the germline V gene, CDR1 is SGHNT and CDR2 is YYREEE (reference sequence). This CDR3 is CASSSPVAGDGYTQYF. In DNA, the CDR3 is TGTGCCAGCAGCTCGCCCGTGGCGGGGGACGGTTATACGCAGTATTTT.

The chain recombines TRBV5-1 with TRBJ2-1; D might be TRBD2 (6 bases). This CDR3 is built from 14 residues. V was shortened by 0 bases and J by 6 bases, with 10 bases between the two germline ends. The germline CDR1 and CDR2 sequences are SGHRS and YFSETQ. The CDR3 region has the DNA TGCGCCAGCAGCTTGGAACTAGCAGTCAATGAGCAGTTCTTC. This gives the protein CASSLELAVNEQFF.

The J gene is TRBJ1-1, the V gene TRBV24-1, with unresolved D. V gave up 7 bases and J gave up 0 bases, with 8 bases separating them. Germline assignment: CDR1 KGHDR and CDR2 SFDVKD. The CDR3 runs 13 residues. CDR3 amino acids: CATREGMNTEAFF. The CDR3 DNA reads TGTGCCACCAGGGAAGGAATGAACACTGAAGCTTTCTTT.

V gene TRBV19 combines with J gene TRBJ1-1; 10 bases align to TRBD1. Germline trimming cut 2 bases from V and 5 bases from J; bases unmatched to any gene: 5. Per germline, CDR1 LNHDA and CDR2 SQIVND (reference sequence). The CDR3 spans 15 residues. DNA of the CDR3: TGTGCCAGTAGTATACGAAGGGGACAGGGGACTGAAGCTTTCTTT. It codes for CASSIRRGQGTEAFF.

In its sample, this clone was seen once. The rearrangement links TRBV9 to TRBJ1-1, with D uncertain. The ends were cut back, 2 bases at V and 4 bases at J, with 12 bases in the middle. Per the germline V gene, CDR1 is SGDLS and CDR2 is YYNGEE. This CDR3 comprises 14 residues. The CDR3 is CASSVSGTGTEAFF. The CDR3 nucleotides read TGTGCCAGCAGCGTCTCAGGCACTGGCACTGAAGCTTTCTTT.

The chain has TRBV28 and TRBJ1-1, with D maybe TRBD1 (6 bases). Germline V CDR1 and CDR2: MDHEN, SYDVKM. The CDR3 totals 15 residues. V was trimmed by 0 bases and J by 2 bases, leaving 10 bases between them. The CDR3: CASSLWGATNTEAFF. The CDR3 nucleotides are TGTGCCAGCAGTTTATGGGGGGCCACAAACACTGAAGCTTTCTTT.

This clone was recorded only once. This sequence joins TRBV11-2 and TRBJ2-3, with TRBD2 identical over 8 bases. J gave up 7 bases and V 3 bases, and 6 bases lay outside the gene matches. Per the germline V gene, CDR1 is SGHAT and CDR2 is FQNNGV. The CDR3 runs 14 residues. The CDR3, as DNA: TGTGCCAGCAGCTTTCGGGGGGGGGCGAATACGCAGTATTTT. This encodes CASSFRGGANTQYF.

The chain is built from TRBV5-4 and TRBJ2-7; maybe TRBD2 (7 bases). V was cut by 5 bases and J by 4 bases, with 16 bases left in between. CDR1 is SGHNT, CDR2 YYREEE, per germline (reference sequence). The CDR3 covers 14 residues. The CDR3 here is CASRGGQGPYEQYF. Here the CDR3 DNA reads TGTGCCAGCAGGGGGGGGCAGGGGCCGTACGAGCAGTACTTC.

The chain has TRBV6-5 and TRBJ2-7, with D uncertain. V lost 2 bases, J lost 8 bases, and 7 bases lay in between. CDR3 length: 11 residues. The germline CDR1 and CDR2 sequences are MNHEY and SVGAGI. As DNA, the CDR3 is TGTGCCAGCAGTTACGTGGGAAAGCAGTACTTC. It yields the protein CASSYVGKQYF.

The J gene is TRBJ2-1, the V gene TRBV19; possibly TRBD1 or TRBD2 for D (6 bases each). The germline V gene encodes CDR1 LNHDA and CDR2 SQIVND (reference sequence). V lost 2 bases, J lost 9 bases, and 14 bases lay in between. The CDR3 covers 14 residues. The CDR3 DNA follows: TGTGCCAGTAGTATAAGGGGGGCCTCGGGTGAGCAGTTCTTC. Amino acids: CASSIRGASGEQFF.

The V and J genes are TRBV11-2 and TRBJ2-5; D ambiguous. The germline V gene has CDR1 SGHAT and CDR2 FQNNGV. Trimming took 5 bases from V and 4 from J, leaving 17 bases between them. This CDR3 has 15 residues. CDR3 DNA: TGTGCCAGCAGCCCATCCGTCTGGTGGGCAGAGACCCAGTACTTC. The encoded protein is CASSPSVWWAETQYF.

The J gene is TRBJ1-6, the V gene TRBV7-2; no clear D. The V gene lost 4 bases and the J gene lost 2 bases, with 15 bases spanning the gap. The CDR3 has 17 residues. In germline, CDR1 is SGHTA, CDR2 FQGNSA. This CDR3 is CASSSPKGTTYNSPLHF. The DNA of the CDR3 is TGTGCCAGCAGCTCTCCGAAGGGAACCACCTATAATTCACCCCTCCACTTT. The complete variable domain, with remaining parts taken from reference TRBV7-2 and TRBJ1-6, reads GAGVSQSPSNKVTEKGKDVELRCDPISGHTALYWYRQSLGQGLEFLIYFQGNSAPDKSGLPSDRFSAERTGGSVSTLTIQRTQQEDSAVYLCASSSPKGTTYNSPLHFGNGTRLTVT.

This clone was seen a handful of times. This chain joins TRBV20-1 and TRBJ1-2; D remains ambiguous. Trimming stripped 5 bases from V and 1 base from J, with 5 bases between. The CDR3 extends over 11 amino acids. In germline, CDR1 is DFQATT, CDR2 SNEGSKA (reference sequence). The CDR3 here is CSALVNYGYTF. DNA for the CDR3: TGCAGTGCTCTCGTTAACTATGGCTACACCTTC.

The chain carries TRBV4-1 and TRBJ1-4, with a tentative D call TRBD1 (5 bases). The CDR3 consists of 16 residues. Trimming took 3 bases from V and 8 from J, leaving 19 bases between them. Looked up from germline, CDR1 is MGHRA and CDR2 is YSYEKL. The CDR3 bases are TGCGCCAGCAGCCAGGCCGAGGGAGGGGTTGGAGAAAAACTGTTTTTT. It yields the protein CASSQAEGGVGEKLFF.